Listed here are 24 T cell receptor beta chains from one sample, sequenced in a study of T cells in Graves' hyperthyroidism and ophthalmopathy. RNA transcripts yielded amplified TCR beta CDR3 regions. In the first-round RT-PCR of the TCR CDR3, the HTBI primer set was used. TCRdb re-derived calls from the multiplex PCR reads in MiXCR, one entry per CDR3 protein. The table lists hundreds of thousands of distinct CDR3 sequences, over 12% of them singletons. The sample comprised blood. The receptors derive from a man younger than 35 with Graves' ophthalmopathy.

The V call is TRBV27, the J call TRBJ2-1; D is ambiguous. The germline V and J ends were trimmed by 3 bases and 9 bases, with 12 bases remaining between them. The CDR3 is 13 amino acids. CDR1 and CDR2 from the germline V gene are MNHEY and SMNVEV (reference sequence). CDR3 sequence: CASSFVGLREQFF. In DNA, the CDR3 is TGTGCCAGCAGTTTTGTTGGATTGCGTGAGCAGTTCTTC.

The J gene is TRBJ1-5, the V gene TRBV18; D gene uncertain. The V gene lost 3 bases and the J gene lost 0 bases, with 12 bases spanning the gap. Per the germline V gene, CDR1 is KGHSH and CDR2 is LQKENI. The CDR3 loop spans 16 amino acids. The CDR3, as DNA: TGTGCCAGCTCACCCTCGGGGTTTCTTAGCAATCAGCCCCAGCATTTT. This sequence encodes CASSPSGFLSNQPQHF.

The sample holds many counts of this clonotype. One end of the junction fails to match germline, which may point to a read error. V usage is TRBV11-2 and J usage is TRBJ2-1, with D tentatively TRBD1 or TRBD2 (6 bases each). Germline CDR1 and CDR2: SGHAT and FQNNGV. This CDR3 region has 16 residues. CDR3 DNA sequence: TGTGCCAGCAGCCCTAGTCAGGGGAGGTGGTCCAATGAACAGTTCTTC. Its protein product is CASSPSQGRWSNEQFF. The variable domain in full, completed from reference TRBV11-2 and TRBJ2-1, reads EAGVAQSPRYKIIEKRQSVAFWCNPISGHATLYWYQQILGQGPKLLIQFQNNGVVDDSQLPKDRFSAERLKGVDSTLKIQPAKLEDSAVYLCASSPSQGRWSNEQFFGPGTRLTVL.

At least ten counts were recorded for this clonotype. V is TRBV2 and J is TRBJ2-1; D is undetermined. V lost 7 bases and J 4 bases, leaving 11 bases between the germline ends. This CDR3 has 13 amino acids. In germline, CDR1 is SNHLY, CDR2 FYNNEI. CDR3 loop: CASNMVDYNEQFF. Here the CDR3 DNA reads TGTGCCAGCAATATGGTGGATTACAATGAGCAGTTCTTC.

This clonotype was counted a few times. The CDR3 loop reads CAWVPGTLNTGELFF. CDR3 nucleotide sequence: TGTGCCTGGGTGCCTGGGACATTAAACACCGGGGAGCTGTTTTTT. The J gene is TRBJ2-2, the V gene TRBV30; the D gene is possibly TRBD1 (6 bases). In germline, CDR1 is GTSNPN, CDR2 SVGIG (reference sequence). The ends were cut back, 5 bases at V and 2 bases at J, with 15 bases in the middle. This CDR3 region has 15 residues.

This clonotype has ten or more counts. The chain couples TRBV10-3 to TRBJ2-7, with 7 bases that match TRBD2. From germline, CDR1 is ENHRY and CDR2 SYGVKD. CDR3 size: 13 residues. Trimming took 6 bases from V and 3 from J; bases not matched to a gene: 5. CDR3 amino acids: CAIRMGTNYEQYF. The CDR3, as DNA: TGTGCCATCAGGATGGGGACTAACTACGAGCAGTACTTC.

To note about this clonotype: A much larger clone differs from this one at a single base, so this may be a read error. The V gene is TRBV12-3 or TRBV12-4, the J gene TRBJ1-4; D is unresolved. The CDR3 is made up of 14 amino acids. The V gene lost 3 bases and the J gene lost 4 bases, with 9 bases spanning the gap. The CDR3 DNA reads as TGTGCCAGCAGTTTGAGTCAGGATAATGAAAAACTGTTTTTT. Translated: CASSLSQDNEKLFF.

This clonotype was counted between two and nine times. The chain joins TRBV4-1 to TRBJ2-3, with a tentative D call TRBD2 (6 bases). The germline V gene encodes CDR1 MGHRA and CDR2 YSYEKL. Trimming removed 2 bases at V and 0 bases at J, with 9 bases between. The CDR3 is 15 residues long. CDR3 protein: CASSQTSPSTDTQYF. The CDR3 nucleotides read TGCGCCAGCAGCCAAACTAGCCCTAGCACAGATACGCAGTATTTT.

The table lists this clonotype with many counts. The CDR3: CASSYALMNTEAFF. The CDR3 nucleotides are TGTGCCAGCAGTTACGCCCTCATGAACACTGAAGCTTTCTTT. V and J are TRBV6-5 and TRBJ1-1; D is ambiguous. The V end was cut by 2 bases, the J end by 0 bases, with 7 bases between. The CDR3 covers 14 residues. Germline values: CDR1 MNHEY, CDR2 SVGAGI.

The chain combines TRBV5-1 with TRBJ1-2, with D hard to call. Germline CDR1 and CDR2: SGHRS and YFSETQ. The CDR3 totals 15 residues. V lost 5 bases and J 2 bases, leaving 16 bases between the germline ends. The CDR3 loop reads CASRPLFGRNYGYTF. In DNA, the CDR3 is TGCGCCAGCAGGCCCCTTTTTGGACGCAACTATGGCTACACCTTC.

This clonotype was counted many times. The V gene is TRBV28, the J gene TRBJ2-2; D is possibly TRBD1 (6 bases). Trimming pared 5 bases from V and 3 bases from J, leaving 16 bases between. Germline CDR1 reads MDHEN; CDR2 reads SYDVKM. This CDR3 has 16 amino acids. CDR3 sequence (DNA): TGTGCCAGCAGTCGACCTATGGACAGTTACACCGGGGAGCTGTTTTTT. Its protein product is CASSRPMDSYTGELFF. Combining the CDR3 with reference TRBV28 and TRBJ2-2 gives the whole variable domain DVKVTQSSRYLVKRTGEKVFLECVQDMDHENMFWYRQDPGLGLRLIYFSYDVKMKEKGDIPEGYSVSREKKERFSLILESASTNQTSMYLCASSRPMDSYTGELFFGEGSRLTVL.

This clonotype has more than one count but fewer than ten. The rearrangement links TRBV9 to TRBJ1-1; D ambiguous. The germline V gene encodes CDR1 SGDLS and CDR2 YYNGEE. This CDR3 is built from 14 residues. V was cut by 0 bases and J by 1 base, with 7 bases left in between. Here the CDR3 DNA reads TGTGCCAGCAGCGTAGGGACGGGGAACACTGAAGCTTTCTTT. Amino acid sequence: CASSVGTGNTEAFF.

In this sample, this clonotype turned up a few times. The chain has TRBV6-5 and TRBJ2-2, with 7 bases lining up with TRBD1. The CDR3 contains 13 residues. Germline-derived CDR1 and CDR2 are MNHEY and SVGAGI. The junction had 5 bases not matched to a gene; V was cut back by 8 bases and J by 5 bases. The CDR3 spells CASVGGRTGELFF. Written as DNA, the CDR3 is TGTGCCAGCGTAGGGGGCCGGACCGGGGAGCTGTTTTTT.

The gene calls are TRBV10-1 and TRBJ1-1, with TRBD1 matching over 7 bases. CDR3 size: 13 residues. Germline CDR1 and CDR2: WNHNN and SYGVQD (reference sequence). V shed 3 bases, J shed 6 bases, and the junction held 4 bases outside the gene matches. The CDR3 DNA sequence: TGCGCCAGCAGTGACCCGACAGGGTCTGAAGCTTTCTTT. Translating it yields CASSDPTGSEAFF.

For this clonotype: A read error is possible here, since a much larger clone lies one base away. V usage is TRBV11-2 and J usage is TRBJ2-2; D is unclear. CDR1 and CDR2 (germline): SGHAT, FQNNGV. This CDR3 is built from 13 residues. The CDR3 sequence: CTSSLNSPGELFF. DNA for the CDR3: TGTACCAGCAGCTTAAACAGCCCCGGGGAGCTGTTTTTT.

In this sample, this clonotype turned up many times. The chain uses TRBV4-1 and TRBJ2-3; 8 bases align to TRBD2. This CDR3 has 17 amino acids. The junction had 13 bases not matched to a gene; V was cut back by 6 bases and J by 2 bases. Germline V gene data show CDR1 as MGHRA and CDR2 as YSYEKL. The CDR3 sequence: CASSRKSLAELTDTQYF. In DNA, the CDR3 is TGCGCCAGCAGTCGCAAGTCACTAGCGGAACTCACAGATACGCAGTATTTT.

This clonotype appeared many times. As DNA, the CDR3 is TGTGCCAGCAGTAGACAGGTCTCTGGGGCCAACGTCCTGACTTTC. Translated, it gives CASSRQVSGANVLTF. The chain combines TRBV12-3 or TRBV12-4 with TRBJ2-6, with a possible D match to TRBD1 (6 bases). CDR3 length: 15 amino acids. Trimming left V 5 bases short and J 0 bases short, with 8 bases between.

In its sample, this clonotype was seen many times. V is TRBV11-2 and J is TRBJ2-5, with 12 bases matching TRBD2. The CDR3 spans 16 residues. V gave up 8 bases and J gave up 5 bases; unmatched junction bases: 12. In germline, CDR1 is SGHAT, CDR2 FQNNGV. CDR3 in amino acids: CASPRLPSGGGETQYF. CDR3 nucleotides: TGTGCCAGCCCCCGGCTCCCTAGCGGGGGGGGGGAGACCCAGTACTTC.

This chain connects TRBV4-1 to TRBJ1-2; D is perhaps TRBD1 (6 bases). The germline gives CDR1 MGHRA, CDR2 YSYEKL. Deletions cut 0 bases from V and 4 bases from J, with 12 bases between. The CDR3 consists of 15 residues. For the CDR3, the DNA is TGCGCCAGCAGCCAAGACCCAATGGGGGCCTATGGCTACACCTTC. Translated, it gives CASSQDPMGAYGYTF.

This clonotype was seen many times. The chain couples TRBV10-3 to TRBJ2-7; D might be TRBD2 (5 bases). The V end was cut by 4 bases, the J end by 6 bases, with 16 bases between. The CDR3 runs to 14 residues. Germline CDR1 and CDR2: ENHRY and SYGVKD. The CDR3 bases are TGTGCCATCAGTGTGTCGGGATCAAGAAGCGAGCAGTACTTC. Translation gives CAISVSGSRSEQYF.

This chain connects TRBV10-2 to TRBJ1-2, with a possible D match to TRBD1 (5 bases). Germline V lookup: CDR1 WSHSY, CDR2 SAAADI. The CDR3 consists of 13 residues. With 10 bases removed from V and 6 bases from J, the gap between germline ends came to 18 bases. The CDR3 region is CATSREKGHGYTF. CDR3 coding DNA: TGCGCCACCAGCAGGGAGAAAGGCCATGGCTACACCTTC.

This clonotype was counted many times. The chain has TRBV3-1 and TRBJ1-2, with D tentatively TRBD1 (5 bases). The CDR3 consists of 14 residues. Germline-derived CDR1 and CDR2 are LGHDT and YNNKEL (reference sequence). V was trimmed by 0 bases and J by 7 bases, leaving 12 bases between them. The CDR3 protein is CASSQDSQGGGYTF. CDR3 nucleotide sequence: TGTGCCAGCAGCCAAGATTCCCAGGGTGGTGGCTACACCTTC.

V is TRBV7-9 and J is TRBJ2-1; 10 bases agree with TRBD2. CDR1 SEHNR and CDR2 FQNEAQ come from the germline V gene (reference sequence). Trimming at V came to 4 bases and at J to 7 bases, leaving 7 bases not matched to a gene. This CDR3 spans 15 amino acids. Here the CDR3 reads CASSSSGSDWNEQFF. The DNA for the CDR3 is TGTGCCAGCAGCTCTAGCGGGAGTGACTGGAATGAGCAGTTCTTC.

To note about this clonotype: A read error may account for a junction end that differs from germline. The V call is TRBV14, the J call TRBJ2-2; TRBD2 aligns across 11 bases. The CDR3 length is 15 residues. Germline V gene data show CDR1 as SGHDN and CDR2 as FVKESK. The CDR3 reads CASSPSGGPTGELFF. CDR3 nucleotide sequence: TGTGCCAGCAGCCCTAGCGGGGGGCCAACCGGGGAGCTGTTCTTT.